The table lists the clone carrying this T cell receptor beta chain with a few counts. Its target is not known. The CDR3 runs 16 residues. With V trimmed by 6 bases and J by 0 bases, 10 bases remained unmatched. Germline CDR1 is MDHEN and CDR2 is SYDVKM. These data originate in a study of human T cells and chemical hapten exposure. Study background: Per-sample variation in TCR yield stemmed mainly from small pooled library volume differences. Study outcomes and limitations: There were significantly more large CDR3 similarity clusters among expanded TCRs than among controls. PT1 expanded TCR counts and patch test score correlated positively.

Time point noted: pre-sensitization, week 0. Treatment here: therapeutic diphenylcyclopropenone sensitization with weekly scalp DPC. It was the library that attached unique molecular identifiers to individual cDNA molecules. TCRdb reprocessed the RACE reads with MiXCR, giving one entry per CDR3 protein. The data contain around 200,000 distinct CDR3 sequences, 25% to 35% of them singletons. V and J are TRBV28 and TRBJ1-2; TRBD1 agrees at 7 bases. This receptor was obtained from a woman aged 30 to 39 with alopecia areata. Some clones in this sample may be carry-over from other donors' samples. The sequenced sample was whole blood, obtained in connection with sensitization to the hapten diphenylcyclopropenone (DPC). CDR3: CASSFRTGNANYGYTF. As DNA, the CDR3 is TGTGCCAGCAGCTTTCGGACAGGAAATGCTAACTATGGCTACACCTTC.